These 27 T cell receptor beta chains were all obtained from the same sample, sequenced in a study of T-cell reconstitution after alpha-beta-depleted transplantation in children. Unique molecular identifiers tagged the TCRbeta library. TCRdb processed the PCR reads anew with MiXCR; each CDR3 protein has one entry. The sample includes about 580,000 distinct CDR3 sequences, 23% of them seen just once. The sample was PBMCs, mostly from graft donor cells, taken 360 days after TCRalphabeta/CD19-depleted stem cell transplant. Source of these receptors: a boy younger than two who had a stem cell transplant for acute myeloid leukemia, so the T cells may come from the graft donor.

This clonotype was counted only a few times. This chain connects TRBV29-1 to TRBJ1-1, with D hard to call. Germline V gives CDR1 SQVTM, CDR2 ANQGSEA. The CDR3 covers 12 residues. V dropped 6 bases and J dropped 3 bases, with 11 bases sitting between them. CDR3 coding DNA: TGCAGCGTCCTTGATTGGGACACTGAAGCTTTCTTT. Translated: CSVLDWDTEAFF.

A word on this clonotype: A read error is possible here, since a much larger clone lies one base away. This is likely a read error, given that the CDR3 carries no conserved phenylalanine or tryptophan at its end. The chain combines TRBV4-3 with TRBJ1-6; 9 bases match TRBD1. Germline V gene sequence: CDR1 LGHNA, CDR2 YSLEER. The V and J ends lost 0 bases and 5 bases, in that order; junction bases with no gene match: 8. This CDR3 comprises 18 residues. The CDR3 DNA is TGCGCCAGCAGCCAAGATCTCGGACAGGGGCCTAATAATTCACCCCTCCACATT. Its protein product is CASSQDLGQGPNNSPLHI.

The rearrangement uses TRBV10-3 and TRBJ1-2, with D perhaps matching TRBD1 (5 bases). V was cut by 4 bases and J by 1 base, with 13 bases left in between. CDR1 is ENHRY, CDR2 SYGVKD, per germline. CDR3 length equals 15 residues. The CDR3 spells CAISATDSLNYGYTF. The CDR3 coding sequence is TGTGCCATCAGTGCGACAGACTCCCTTAACTATGGCTACACCTTC.

V is TRBV12-3 or TRBV12-4 and J is TRBJ2-3; 9 bases map to TRBD1. This CDR3 has 16 amino acids. The V and J ends lost 3 bases and 5 bases, in that order; junction bases with no gene match: 9. CDR3 sequence reads: CASSFGGQGFEDTQYF. CDR3 nucleotide sequence: TGTGCCAGCAGTTTTGGGGGACAGGGATTTGAAGATACGCAGTATTTT.

This clonotype was picked up many times. The V and J genes are TRBV29-1 and TRBJ2-1; D might be TRBD1 or TRBD2, each matching 6 bases. The CDR3 runs to 12 residues. V was trimmed by 7 bases and J by 9 bases, leaving 16 bases between them. CDR1 is SQVTM and CDR2 is ANQGSEA in the germline V gene. Here the CDR3 reads CSDYKGGSEQFF. The CDR3 DNA follows: TGCAGCGACTACAAAGGGGGGAGTGAGCAGTTCTTC.

This clonotype was seen many times. The chain carries TRBV10-3 and TRBJ2-3; tentatively, D is TRBD2 (5 bases). The ends were cut back, 6 bases at V and 5 bases at J, with 6 bases in the middle. The CDR3 has 11 amino acids. From germline, CDR1 is ENHRY and CDR2 SYGVKD. The CDR3 here is CAISAGDTQYF. The CDR3 DNA reads TGTGCCATCAGCGCGGGAGATACGCAGTATTTT.

This sequence joins TRBV28 and TRBJ2-7; no reliable D call. V was clipped by 1 base and J by 7 bases, with 11 bases between them. CDR1 and CDR2 from the germline V gene are MDHEN and SYDVKM. This CDR3 comprises 13 residues. Here the CDR3 DNA reads TGTGCCAGCAGTTTATCCCCGGTGGGGGAGCAGTACGTC. Protein sequence: CASSLSPVGEQYV.

This clonotype came up a few times. The V gene is TRBV20-1, the J gene TRBJ2-3, with D unresolved. Germline CDR1 reads DFQATT; CDR2 reads SNEGSKA (reference sequence). The CDR3 is 14 residues long. Trimming shortened V by 5 bases and J by 2 bases, and 14 bases separated the two germline ends. CDR3 sequence: CSAGPVFHTDTQYF. CDR3 bases: TGCAGTGCTGGCCCCGTTTTTCACACAGATACGCAGTATTTT.

This clonotype was seen more than once but under ten times. The chain employs TRBV19 and TRBJ1-5, with D hard to call. V lost 6 bases, J lost 3 bases, and 15 bases lay in between. Germline V gene data show CDR1 as LNHDA and CDR2 as SQIVND (reference sequence). The CDR3 contains 15 residues. The CDR3 reads CASSPGVRVNQPQHF. The CDR3 coding sequence is TGTGCCAGTAGCCCTGGTGTGCGGGTCAATCAGCCCCAGCATTTT. Together with reference TRBV19 and TRBJ1-5, the CDR3 gives the full variable domain: DGGITQSPKYLFRKEGQNVTLSCEQNLNHDAMYWYRQDPGQGLRLIYYSQIVNDFQKGDIAEGYSVSREKKESFPLTVTSAQKNPTAFYLCASSPGVRVNQPQHFGDGTRLSIL.

This clonotype was detected a few times. The V and J genes are TRBV25-1 and TRBJ2-3, with D uncertain. In germline, CDR1 is MGHDK, CDR2 SYGVNS. Trimming stripped 4 bases from V and 4 bases from J, with 21 bases between. The CDR3 runs 17 residues. CDR3 region: CASSGNSILYSADTQYF. CDR3 nucleotides: TGTGCCAGCAGTGGGAACTCCATTCTCTATTCTGCAGATACGCAGTATTTT.

This clonotype was observed at least ten times. One end of the junction is discordant with germline, which a read error may explain. V gene TRBV7-9 combines with J gene TRBJ2-7; 7 bases agree with TRBD2. There are 12 residues in the CDR3. Looked up from germline, CDR1 is SEHNR and CDR2 is FQNEAQ (reference sequence). The CDR3 region has the DNA TGTGCCAGCAGTCTGGGGGGGGAACGCAGGAACTTC. Translating gives CASSLGGERRNF.

There are many counts of this clonotype. This chain connects TRBV12-3 or TRBV12-4 to TRBJ2-3; 7 nucleotides match TRBD1. Trimming removed 5 bases from V and 2 bases from J; junction bases left unmatched: 7. The CDR3 has 15 amino acids. The CDR3 here is CASSPDRAPTDTQYF. For the CDR3, the DNA is TGTGCCAGCAGTCCTGACAGGGCACCCACAGATACGCAGTATTTT.

At least ten counts were recorded for this clonotype. The chain recombines TRBV29-1 with TRBJ2-1; TRBD1 is a possible D gene (6 bases). Trimming removed 6 bases from V and 9 bases from J, with 15 bases in between. The CDR3 extends over 12 amino acids. CDR1 SQVTM and CDR2 ANQGSEA come from the germline V gene. The CDR3 coding sequence is TGCAGCGTCCTGCAGGGGACCACTGAGCAGTTCTTC. It translates to CSVLQGTTEQFF.

This clonotype was seen repeatedly, ten times or more. V is TRBV7-2 and J is TRBJ2-2; TRBD2 aligns across 7 bases. Trimming removed 1 base from V and 1 base from J; junction bases left unmatched: 6. The V gene's germline CDR1 is SGHTA and CDR2 FQGNSA. The CDR3 length is 17 residues. CDR3 nucleotides: TGTGCCAGCAGCTTAGTGGGAGGGGCACTGAACACCGGGGAGCTGTTTTTT. Its protein product is CASSLVGGALNTGELFF.

The genes are TRBV11-1 and TRBJ1-4; 9 nucleotides line up with TRBD1. The V and J ends lost 5 bases and 4 bases, in that order; junction bases with no gene match: 5. In germline, CDR1 is SGHAT, CDR2 FQDESV (reference sequence). CDR3 length equals 15 residues. The CDR3 protein is CASSLWGQGNEKLFF. The CDR3 DNA is TGTGCCAGCAGCCTATGGGGACAGGGTAATGAAAAACTGTTTTTT.

There are many counts of this clonotype. This chain joins TRBV20-1 and TRBJ2-6; TRBD1 or TRBD2 may be the D gene (5 bases each). V was pared by 0 bases and J by 0 bases, with 12 bases between. This CDR3 is 17 amino acids long. CDR1 is DFQATT, CDR2 SNEGSKA, per germline (reference sequence). This chain's CDR3 is CSARDRIGTSGANVLTF. The DNA for the CDR3 is TGCAGTGCTAGAGATCGGATAGGGACCTCTGGGGCCAACGTCCTGACTTTC.

This clonotype was seen a few times. The V call is TRBV5-6, the J call TRBJ1-1, with D perhaps TRBD1 (6 bases). Germline V gene sequence: CDR1 SGHDT, CDR2 YYEEEE. CDR3 size: 16 residues. Trimming stripped 1 base from V and 4 bases from J, with 17 bases between. CDR3: CASSLSSTGLSTEAFF. The CDR3 DNA is TGTGCCAGCAGCTTGTCCTCTACAGGGTTGAGCACTGAAGCTTTCTTT.

This clonotype has a count of ten or more. This chain connects TRBV6-5 to TRBJ1-1; D uncertain. Germline values: CDR1 MNHEY, CDR2 SVGAGI. This CDR3 comprises 13 residues. Trimming took 7 bases from V and 2 from J, leaving 11 bases between them. This CDR3 is CASKAAGNTEAFF. CDR3 coding DNA: TGTGCCAGCAAGGCAGCGGGTAACACTGAAGCTTTCTTT.

This clonotype was picked up a small number of times. With a much larger clone just one base away, this may be a read error. The V call is TRBV12-3 or TRBV12-4, the J call TRBJ2-1; 7 nucleotides agree with TRBD1. This CDR3 is 15 amino acids long. V lost 3 bases, J lost 0 bases, and 2 bases stayed unmatched. Written as DNA, the CDR3 is TGTGCCAGCAGTTTCGAGGGGGCCTCCTACAATGAGCAGTTCTTC. It codes for CASSFEGASYNEQFF.

This chain joins TRBV13 and TRBJ2-1; 11 nucleotides agree with TRBD2. The V gene's germline CDR1 is PRHDT and CDR2 FYEKMQ (reference sequence). The CDR3 loop spans 15 amino acids. Losses at the gene ends were 5 bases for V and 10 bases for J; bases not matched to a gene: 10. CDR3: CASSTTSGGPIEQFF. The CDR3 DNA is TGTGCCAGCAGCACAACTAGCGGGGGCCCGATAGAGCAGTTCTTC.

This clonotype occurred many times. This rearrangement joins TRBV12-3 or TRBV12-4 to TRBJ1-5, with no clear D. Between the trimmed V and J ends, which lost 2 bases and 5 bases, there was a span of 4 bases. The CDR3 length is 12 residues. CDR3: CASSLNDQPQHF. The CDR3 nucleotides read TGTGCCAGCAGTTTAAACGATCAGCCCCAGCATTTT.

This clonotype came up a few times. The V call is TRBV12-3 or TRBV12-4, the J call TRBJ2-5, with 10 bases lining up with TRBD2. The CDR3 has 13 residues. With V trimmed by 7 bases and J by 4 bases, 3 bases remained unmatched. As DNA, the CDR3 is TGTGCCAGCAACTTAGCGGGAGGAGAGACCCAGTACTTC. This gives the protein CASNLAGGETQYF.

This clonotype was seen a handful of times. The rearrangement joins TRBV5-1 to TRBJ1-6; the match to TRBD1 covers 10 bases. Looked up from germline, CDR1 is SGHRS and CDR2 is YFSETQ. The CDR3 is 17 residues long. V lost 0 bases and J lost 7; bases outside the gene matches: 7. The CDR3 nucleotides are TGCGCCAGCAGCTTGGCGGATTCGGGACAGGGGAATTCACCCCTCCACTTT. This codes for CASSLADSGQGNSPLHF.

CDR3 nucleotides: TGTGCCAGCAGTCCGGACAGGGGATTGGAGACCCAGTACTTC. It codes for CASSPDRGLETQYF. The chain has TRBV12-3 or TRBV12-4 and TRBJ2-5; 9 positions match TRBD1. With 5 bases clipped from V and 5 bases from J, the junction kept 6 bases outside the gene matches. The CDR3 is 14 residues long.

The rearrangement uses TRBV12-3 or TRBV12-4 and TRBJ1-2, with 8 bases identical to TRBD1. The CDR3 is 14 amino acids. With V trimmed by 4 bases and J by 7 bases, 8 bases remained unmatched. The CDR3 sequence is CASSYSRGQGGYTF. DNA of the CDR3: TGTGCCAGCAGTTATTCCAGGGGGCAGGGTGGCTACACCTTC.

J is TRBJ2-3 and V is TRBV12-3 or TRBV12-4; 8 bases map to TRBD1. The CDR3 consists of 14 residues. Trimming took 7 bases from V and 4 from J; bases not matched to a gene: 7. CDR3: CASTPWGQADTQYF. The CDR3 DNA reads TGTGCCAGCACTCCTTGGGGACAGGCAGATACGCAGTATTTT.

This clonotype was detected a few times. V is TRBV4-1 and J is TRBJ2-7, with 11 bases fitting TRBD1. This CDR3 spans 16 amino acids. CDR1 and CDR2 from the germline V gene are MGHRA and YSYEKL. The V gene end was trimmed by 1 base and the J gene end by 4 bases; junction bases not matched to a gene: 6. The CDR3 region is CASSQVDGQGAYEQYV. The CDR3 DNA reads TGCGCCAGCAGCCAAGTCGACGGACAGGGGGCTTACGAGCAGTACGTC.